Included here is one TCR beta chain sequence, with context. The antigen remains unidentified. The TCR beta libraries were generated through quantitative 5'-RACE incorporating molecular barcodes. From the 5' RACE reads, TCRdb called clonotypes with MiXCR, one entry per CDR3 protein. The sample carries around 770,000 distinct CDR3 sequences, about an eighth recorded once. The V segment lost 4 bases and the J segment 2 bases; nucleotides outside the gene matches: 5. Looked up from germline, CDR1 is SGDLS and CDR2 is YYNGEE. The CDR3 loop spans 15 amino acids. The sample originates from a study of CD8 T cells in ankylosing spondylitis. Whole-study results and caveats: Reports of some motif variants in reactive arthritis synovial fluid and blood predate this one. Clones linked with disease were CD8+ and fairly uncommon in the peripheral blood. Eight or nine highly homologous variants formed a TCR beta motif that appeared characteristic of ankylosing spondylitis blood. Significant enrichment of disease-linked clones was reportedly seen in matched ankylosing spondylitis synovial fluid.

The chain joins TRBV9 to TRBJ2-3, with TRBD2 identical over 9 bases. Sequenced: blood, either unsorted or a sorted T cell fraction (not recorded which). The source of this sequence is a male donor with ankylosing spondylitis. CDR3 amino acids: CASSSLAGYTDTQYF. Written as DNA, the CDR3 is TGTGCCAGCAGCTCTCTAGCGGGGTACACAGATACGCAGTATTTT.